This T cell receptor beta chain was sequenced for a study of cytomegalovirus exposure and HLA in healthy donors. Findings and limits, study-wide: V- and J-gene trimming in TCR beta was tied to a missense DCLRE1C variant by an analysis performed later. Available immune exposure information covered CMV serostatus only. HLA restriction was apparent for most CMV-associated TCR beta chains in a later analysis. For most TCR beta V segments, an earlier analysis put the productive rate at about 90% or about 30% of the time.

Germline CDR1 and CDR2: SNHLY and FYNNEI. This CDR3 is built from 13 residues. After removal of 6 bases from V and 5 bases from J, the junction contained 3 bases not matched to a gene. A multiplex PCR was run with 60 Vbeta primers and 13 Jbeta primers. Sequencing used immunoSEQ multiplex PCR; TCRdb keeps in-frame clones, though not all of them. The data show around 170,000 clones, with over 75% seen just once and approximately 6% held by the top ten. Details on this clone: Its cognate antigen is unknown.

Sequences were obtained from PBMCs. The receptor was derived from a man aged 40-49 years in good health and CMV-seropositive. This chain links TRBV2 with TRBJ1-2; 10 bases match TRBD1. CDR3: CASSGTGEYGYTF. The CDR3 bases are TGTGCCAGCAGCGGGACAGGGGAGTATGGCTACACCTTC.